The 5 T cell receptor beta chains below all came from one sample that was sequenced in a study of Graves' ophthalmopathy and Graves' hyperthyroidism. RNA transcripts were the template, and TCR beta CDR3 regions were amplified from them. HTBI primers were used in a first-round RT-PCR, which preceded a second-round multiplex PCR. TCRdb processed the multiplex PCR reads anew with MiXCR; each CDR3 protein has one entry. In the table there are under 250,000 distinct CDR3 sequences, 20% to 25% of which are singletons. The sample taken for sequencing was peripheral blood. The receptors originated from a woman between 50 and 59 years old with Graves' ophthalmopathy.

The DNA of the CDR3 is TGCGCCAGCAGCCAACAGGGTGGCGGAAACACCATATATTTT. It codes for CASSQQGGGNTIYF. The rearrangement joins TRBV5-1 to TRBJ1-3; D possibly corresponds to TRBD1 (6 bases). V lost 4 bases, J lost 4 bases, and 12 bases lay in between. This CDR3 is built from 14 residues. In germline, CDR1 is SGHRS, CDR2 YFSETQ.

The genes are TRBV7-6 and TRBJ2-7, with D possibly matching TRBD2 (5 bases). This CDR3 comprises 15 residues. The ends were cut back, 0 bases at V and 1 base at J, with 10 bases in the middle. Germline assignment: CDR1 SGHVS and CDR2 FNYEAQ. As DNA, the CDR3 is TGTGCCAGCAGCTTAGCGGGAGAAGGGTCCTACGAGCAGTACTTC. Amino acid sequence: CASSLAGEGSYEQYF.

The genes are TRBV20-1 and TRBJ2-5; TRBD2 aligns across 13 bases. The germline V gene has CDR1 DFQATT and CDR2 SNEGSKA (reference sequence). The CDR3 totals 15 residues. The V gene end was trimmed by 3 bases and the J gene end by 4 bases; junction bases not matched to a gene: 5. In nucleotides, the CDR3 is TGCAGTGCTAGGCCCGGACTAGCGGGAGTAGAGACCCAGTACTTC. This sequence encodes CSARPGLAGVETQYF.

The rearrangement uses TRBV20-1 and TRBJ1-2; the match to TRBD1 covers 7 bases. The CDR3 is made up of 11 amino acids. Germline V CDR1 and CDR2: DFQATT, SNEGSKA (reference sequence). With 6 bases clipped from V and 5 bases from J, the junction kept 3 bases outside the gene matches. The DNA of the CDR3 is TGCAGTGCCAAGGGGGCATATGGCTACACCTTC. This gives the protein CSAKGAYGYTF.

This clonotype has at least ten counts. This rearrangement joins TRBV25-1 to TRBJ2-7; 12 positions agree with TRBD1. V trimming: 7 bases; J trimming: 2 bases; junction bases outside the gene matches: 3. The CDR3 has 14 residues. Looked up from germline, CDR1 is MGHDK and CDR2 is SYGVNS. CDR3 loop: CASNGDRGPYEQYF. The CDR3 coding sequence is TGTGCCAGCAATGGGGACAGGGGGCCCTACGAGCAGTACTTC.